The sample holds many counts of the clone carrying this T cell receptor beta chain. The data belong to a study of neurological immune-mediated disorders. CDR1 is SGHRS and CDR2 is YFSETQ in the germline V gene. Trimming removed 0 bases at V and 5 bases at J, with 6 bases between. The CDR3 is 13 amino acids. TCRdb re-called the 5' RACE reads with MiXCR, one entry per CDR3 protein. Among roughly 120,000 distinct CDR3 sequences listed, roughly 3.2% were seen once. Sequencing was done on a sample of PBMCs. The rearrangement uses TRBV5-1 and TRBJ1-5; D is uncertain. The TCR comes from a woman aged 25-40 years with multiple sclerosis. Written as DNA, the CDR3 is TGCGCCAGCAGCTTGGCGAGGGATCAGCCCCAGCATTTT. This codes for CASSLARDQPQHF.